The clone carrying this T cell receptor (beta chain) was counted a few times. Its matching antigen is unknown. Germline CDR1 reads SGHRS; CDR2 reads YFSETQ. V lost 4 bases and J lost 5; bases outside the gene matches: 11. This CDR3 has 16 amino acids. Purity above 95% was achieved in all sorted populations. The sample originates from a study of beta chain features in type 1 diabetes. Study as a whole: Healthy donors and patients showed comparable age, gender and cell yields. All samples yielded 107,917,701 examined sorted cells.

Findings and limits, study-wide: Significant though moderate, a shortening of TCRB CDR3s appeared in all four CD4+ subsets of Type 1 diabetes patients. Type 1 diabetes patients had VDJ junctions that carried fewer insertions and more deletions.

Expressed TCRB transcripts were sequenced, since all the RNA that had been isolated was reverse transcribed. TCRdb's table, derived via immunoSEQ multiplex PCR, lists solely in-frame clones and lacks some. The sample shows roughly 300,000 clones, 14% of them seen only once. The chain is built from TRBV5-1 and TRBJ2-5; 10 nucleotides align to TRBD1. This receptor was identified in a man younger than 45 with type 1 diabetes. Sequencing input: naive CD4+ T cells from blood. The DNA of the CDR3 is TGCGCCAGCAGCGGAGGACAGGGGGTTGCGGGGGAGACCCAGTACTTC. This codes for CASSGGQGVAGETQYF. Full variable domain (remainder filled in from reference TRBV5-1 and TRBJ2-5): KAGVTQTPRYLIKTRGQQVTLSCSPISGHRSVSWYQQTPGQGLQFLFEYFSETQRNKGNFPGRFSGRQFSNSRSEMNVSTLELGDSALYLCASSGGQGVAGETQYFGPGTRLLVL.